This TCR beta chain was identified in a study of T cells after yellow fever vaccination. Broader study findings: Abundant clonotypes (contaminants from the bulk population) could be present in FACS-sorted repertoires.

5'RACE template switching added a universal primer site and UMIs to TCR cDNA. TCRdb analysed the 5' RACE reads with MiXCR anew, one entry per CDR3 protein. The sample holds some 150,000 distinct CDR3 sequences, approximately 11% seen once. CDR1 is SQVTM and CDR2 is ANQGSEA in the germline V gene. Trimming stripped 3 bases from V and 6 bases from J, with 10 bases between. This CDR3 contains 12 residues. This clonotype came up a few times. Its antigen is unidentified. The J gene is TRBJ2-3, the V gene TRBV29-1, with a tentative D call TRBD1 (6 bases). The origin of this receptor is a man between 18 and 29 years old who received the YFV17D yellow fever vaccine. The specimen was CD8+ T cells sorted from PBMCs, collected 15 days after the yellow fever booster vaccination. This CDR3 reads CSVDLGADTQYF. The CDR3 nucleotides read TGCAGCGTTGATTTGGGGGCCGATACGCAGTATTTT.